This TCR beta chain was profiled in a study of cytomegalovirus exposure and HLA in healthy donors. In the study overall: Clustering assigned 81% of the approximately 430 genotyped donors to the Caucasian-associated ancestry cluster.

The CDR3 is 16 amino acids. With V trimmed by 2 bases and J by 4 bases, 10 bases remained unmatched. The germline gives CDR1 SGHRS, CDR2 YFSETQ. PCR primers comprised 60 Vbeta and 13 Jbeta primers. Profiling relied on immunoSEQ multiplex PCR, and the TCRdb table lists in-frame clones only, not all of them. Of some 150,000 clones listed, about four fifths are singletons. The sample consisted of PBMCs. The receptor was isolated from a woman aged 45-60 years in good health and CMV-seronegative. The gene calls are TRBV5-1 and TRBJ1-2, with TRBD1 matching 8 bases. CDR3 sequence reads: CASSLGTGTCCYGYTF. The CDR3 region has the DNA TGCGCCAGCAGCTTAGGGACAGGCACATGTTGCTATGGCTACACCTTC.